A selection of T cell receptor beta chains follows, all from one sample in a study of cytomegalovirus exposure and HLA in healthy donors. Measured with immunoSEQ multiplex PCR; TCRdb has only the in-frame clones, and not every one. The repertoire holds more than 60,000 clones, with 78% as singletons. The sequenced material came from PBMCs. The receptors here all came from a middle-aged woman in good health and CMV-seropositive. Each CDR3 is given without its conserved first and last residue. Each record gives: CDR3 protein, V gene.

AISEVEGNQPQH TRBV10-3
ASSVRGEATGELF TRBV9
ASSSFQTGGTTEAF TRBV5-1
ASSLRSVRTEAF TRBV27
ASSYQGGTPLH TRBV7-9
ASSLERGAGFDTQY TRBV7-9
ASTYLTEQY TRBV2
ASSETGLSNYGYT TRBV6-4
ASSPQGGSEDTEAF TRBV18
ASSVGRSQETQY TRBV9
ASSGGGSSTDTQY TRBV5-1
ASRPTYLAEQY TRBV7-2
ASSLLGTGADTQY TRBV4-2
ASSLTTIPYNEQF TRBV27
ASSFQPTSGGANEQY TRBV5-1
ASSMTGGSYNEQF TRBV27
ASGGQGANQPQH TRBV28
ASSLAGQGVTDTQY TRBV7-2
ASSERRGRGRKDGYT TRBV2
ASAEPTASGNTIY TRBV6-1
ASSPSGGTGAYNEQF TRBV21-1
ASRGGAEANEKLF TRBV5-1
ASRRQGGNTIY TRBV28
ASSNPVSNSPLH TRBV5-6
ASSPDSIGLSNQPQH TRBV7-8
ASSPDRDGQPQH TRBV18
ASSPGGAYQETQY TRBV7-2
ASSIEGAWANEKLF TRBV19
ASSLRLAGGFADTQY TRBV27
ASSLRQGSNSPLH TRBV7-2
ASRTGTGGGYT TRBV5-8
ASSSKPGRTSNQPQH TRBV21-1
ASSPHGGRNQPQH TRBV6-5
ASSQDGAGGTQPQH TRBV4-3
SLQRGQQGDTQY TRBV29-1
ASSSTGTEAF TRBV7-3
ASSRGQGNTGELF TRBV11-3
ASSYGAVSGNTIY TRBV6-6
ASSPAREDTQY TRBV7-3
ASSLDRGNSPLH TRBV5-1
ASSLAGEVGSPLH TRBV5-8
ATKRGSAYEQY TRBV6-1
ASTIDGLNYEQY TRBV7-8
ATSAAGGYSNQPQH TRBV15
SALNRTGGDYEQY TRBV29-1
ASSPDRAKAF TRBV28
ASSSGTANEKLF TRBV6-1
ASSRTSGGAGYNEQF TRBV7-2
SVDSGSYGYT TRBV29-1
ASSEVTTGTEQY TRBV25-1
ASSVNPGGQVTDTQY TRBV9
SVYENTGELF TRBV29-1
ASSPERGEQY TRBV7-2
ASRRLAGGRVDTQY TRBV10-1
ASATGREQY TRBV9
ASSLSPTGMIDTQY TRBV7-3
ASSDRRGGPGLEQY TRBV6-1
ASSWDNEPDTQY TRBV19
ASSSGAGTGGVETQY TRBV5-1
ASSSSAGGTEAF TRBV28